The T cell receptor beta chain under discussion was sequenced for a study of cytomegalovirus exposure and HLA in healthy donors. Donors were drawn from the roughly 120-subject validation cohort, separate from the approximately 680-subject first cohort. This clone came up a few times. TCRdb keeps only in-frame clones here, not all; method: immunoSEQ multiplex PCR. Here the sample spans under 150,000 clones, almost 85% being singletons. In germline, CDR1 is LNHDA, CDR2 SQIVND (reference sequence). V was clipped by 3 bases and J by 3 bases, with 6 bases between them. The CDR3 spans 13 residues. Sequenced material: PBMCs. The clonotype was recovered from a woman in her 30s in good health and CMV-seronegative. The chain recombines TRBV19 with TRBJ2-1; D ambiguous. The CDR3 region has the DNA TGTGCCAGTAGTATCAGTTTCTACAATGAGCAGTTCTTC. Its translation: CASSISFYNEQFF. The variable domain in full, completed from reference TRBV19 and TRBJ2-1, reads DGGITQSPKYLFRKEGQNVTLSCEQNLNHDAMYWYRQDPGQGLRLIYYSQIVNDFQKGDIAEGYSVSREKKESFPLTVTSAQKNPTAFYLCASSISFYNEQFFGPGTRLTVL.